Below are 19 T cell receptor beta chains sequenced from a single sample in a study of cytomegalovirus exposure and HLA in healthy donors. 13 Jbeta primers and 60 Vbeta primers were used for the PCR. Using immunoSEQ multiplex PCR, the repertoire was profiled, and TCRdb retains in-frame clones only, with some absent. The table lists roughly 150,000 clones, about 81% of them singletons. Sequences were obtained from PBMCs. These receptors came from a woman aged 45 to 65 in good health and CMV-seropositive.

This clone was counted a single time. CDR3 sequence: CASSANRGTNEKLFF. Written as DNA, the CDR3 is TGCGCCAGCAGCGCAAACAGGGGTACTAATGAAAAACTGTTTTTT. The rearrangement links TRBV5-1 to TRBJ1-4; TRBD1 agrees at 7 bases. Looked up from germline, CDR1 is SGHRS and CDR2 is YFSETQ. V was pared by 4 bases and J by 2 bases, with 5 bases of the junction left unmatched. CDR3 length: 15 amino acids.

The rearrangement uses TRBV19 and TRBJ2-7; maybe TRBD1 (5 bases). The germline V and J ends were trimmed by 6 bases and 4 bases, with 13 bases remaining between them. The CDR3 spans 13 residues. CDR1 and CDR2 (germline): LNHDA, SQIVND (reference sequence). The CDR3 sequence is CASRKPGSYEQYF. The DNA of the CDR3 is TGTGCCAGTAGGAAACCAGGGTCTTACGAGCAGTACTTC.

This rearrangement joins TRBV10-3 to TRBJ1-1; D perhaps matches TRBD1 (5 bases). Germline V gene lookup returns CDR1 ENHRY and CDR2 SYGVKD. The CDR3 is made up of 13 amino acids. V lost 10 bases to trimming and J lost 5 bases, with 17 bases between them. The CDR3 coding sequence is TGTGCCACCTACGGGGTGGGGGGTACTGAAGCTTTCTTT. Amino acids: CATYGVGGTEAFF.

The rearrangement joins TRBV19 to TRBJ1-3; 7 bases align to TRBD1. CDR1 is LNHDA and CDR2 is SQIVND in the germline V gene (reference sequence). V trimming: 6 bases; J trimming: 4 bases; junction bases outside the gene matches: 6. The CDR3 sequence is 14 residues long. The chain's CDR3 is CASRLGQEGNTIYF. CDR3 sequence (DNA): TGTGCCAGTAGACTCGGACAGGAGGGAAACACCATATATTTT.

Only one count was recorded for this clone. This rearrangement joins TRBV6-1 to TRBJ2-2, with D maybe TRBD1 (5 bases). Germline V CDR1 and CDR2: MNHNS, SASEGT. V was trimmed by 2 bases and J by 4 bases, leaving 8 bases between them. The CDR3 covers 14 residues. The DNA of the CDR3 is TGTGCCAGCAGTGAAAGGCAGGGCACCGGGGAGCTGTTTTTT. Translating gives CASSERQGTGELFF.

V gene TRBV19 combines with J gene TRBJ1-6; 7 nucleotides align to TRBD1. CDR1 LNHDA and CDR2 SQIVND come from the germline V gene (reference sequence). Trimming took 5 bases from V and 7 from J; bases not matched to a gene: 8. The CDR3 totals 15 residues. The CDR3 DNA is TGTGCCAGTAGTCAAGACAGGGCGGAAAATTCACCCCTCCACTTT. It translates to CASSQDRAENSPLHF.

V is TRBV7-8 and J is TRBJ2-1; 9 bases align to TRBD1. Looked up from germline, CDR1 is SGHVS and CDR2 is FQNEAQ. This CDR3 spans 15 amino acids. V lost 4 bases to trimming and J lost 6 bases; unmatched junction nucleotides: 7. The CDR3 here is CASSYQDRGGNEQFF. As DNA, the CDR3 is TGTGCCAGCAGCTACCAGGACAGGGGCGGCAATGAGCAGTTCTTC.

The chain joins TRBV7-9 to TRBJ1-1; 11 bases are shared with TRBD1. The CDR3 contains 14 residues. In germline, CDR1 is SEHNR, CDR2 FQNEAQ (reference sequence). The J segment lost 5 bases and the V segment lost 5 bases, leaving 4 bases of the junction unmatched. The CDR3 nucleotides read TGTGCCAGCAGCCAGGGACAGGGGGAGACTGAAGCTTTCTTT. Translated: CASSQGQGETEAFF.

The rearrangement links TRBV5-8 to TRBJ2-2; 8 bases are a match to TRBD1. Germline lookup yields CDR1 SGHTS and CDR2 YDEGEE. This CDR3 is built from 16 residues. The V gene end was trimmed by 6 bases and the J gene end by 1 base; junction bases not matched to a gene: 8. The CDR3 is CASNSDRGLNTGELFF. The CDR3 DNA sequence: TGTGCCAGCAACTCCGACAGGGGACTGAACACCGGGGAGCTGTTTTTT.

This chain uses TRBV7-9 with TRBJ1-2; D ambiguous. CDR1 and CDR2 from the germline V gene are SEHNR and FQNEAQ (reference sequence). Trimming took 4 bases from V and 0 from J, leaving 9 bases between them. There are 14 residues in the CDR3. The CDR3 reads CASSSAGANYGYTF. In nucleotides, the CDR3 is TGTGCCAGCAGCTCCGCCGGGGCTAACTATGGCTACACCTTC.

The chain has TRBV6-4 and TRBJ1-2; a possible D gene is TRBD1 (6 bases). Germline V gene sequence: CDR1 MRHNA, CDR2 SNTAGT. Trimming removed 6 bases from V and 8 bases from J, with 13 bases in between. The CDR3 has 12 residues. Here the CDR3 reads CASRHRAWGYTF. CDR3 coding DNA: TGTGCCAGCAGACACAGGGCATGGGGCTACACCTTC.

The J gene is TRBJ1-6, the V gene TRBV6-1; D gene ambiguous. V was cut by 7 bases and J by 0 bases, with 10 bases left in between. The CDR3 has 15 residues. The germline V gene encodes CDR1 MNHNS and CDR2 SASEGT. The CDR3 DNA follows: TGTGCCAGCACCTACGGGAGCTCCTATAATTCACCCCTCCACTTT. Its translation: CASTYGSSYNSPLHF.

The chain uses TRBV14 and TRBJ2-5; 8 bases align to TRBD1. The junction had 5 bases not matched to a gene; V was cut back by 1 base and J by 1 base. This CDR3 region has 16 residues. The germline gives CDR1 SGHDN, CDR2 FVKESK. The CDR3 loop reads CASSQGTGGIQETQYF. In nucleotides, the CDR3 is TGTGCCAGCAGCCAAGGAACAGGGGGGATCCAAGAGACCCAGTACTTC.

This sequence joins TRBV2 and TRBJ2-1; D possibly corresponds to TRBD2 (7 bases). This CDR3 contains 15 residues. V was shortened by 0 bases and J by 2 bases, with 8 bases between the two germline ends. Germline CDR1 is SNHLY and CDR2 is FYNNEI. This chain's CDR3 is CASSEAGGPYNEQFF. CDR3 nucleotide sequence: TGTGCCAGCAGTGAAGCGGGGGGGCCCTACAATGAGCAGTTCTTC.

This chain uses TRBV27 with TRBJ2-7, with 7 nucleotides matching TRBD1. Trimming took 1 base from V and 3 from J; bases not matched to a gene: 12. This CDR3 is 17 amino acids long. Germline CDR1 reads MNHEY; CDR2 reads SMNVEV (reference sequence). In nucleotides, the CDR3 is TGTGCCAGCAGTTTATTAACCCCCCCGACAGGGAACTACGAGCAGTACTTC. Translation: CASSLLTPPTGNYEQYF.

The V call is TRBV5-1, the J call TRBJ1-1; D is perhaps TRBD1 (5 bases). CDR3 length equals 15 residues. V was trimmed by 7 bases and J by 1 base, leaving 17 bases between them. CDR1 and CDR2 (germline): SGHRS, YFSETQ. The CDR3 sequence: CASRPLQGTNTEAFF. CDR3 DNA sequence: TGCGCCAGCCGCCCGCTTCAGGGAACGAACACTGAAGCTTTCTTT. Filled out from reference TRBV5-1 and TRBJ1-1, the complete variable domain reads KAGVTQTPRYLIKTRGQQVTLSCSPISGHRSVSWYQQTPGQGLQFLFEYFSETQRNKGNFPGRFSGRQFSNSRSEMNVSTLELGDSALYLCASRPLQGTNTEAFFGQGTRLTVV.

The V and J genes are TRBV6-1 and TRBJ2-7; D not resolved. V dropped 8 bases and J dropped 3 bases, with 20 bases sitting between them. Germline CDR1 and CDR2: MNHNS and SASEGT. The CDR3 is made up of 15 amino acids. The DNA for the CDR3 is TGTGCCAGCTCCCCTACCCACGTTACGATCTACGAGCAGTACTTC. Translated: CASSPTHVTIYEQYF.

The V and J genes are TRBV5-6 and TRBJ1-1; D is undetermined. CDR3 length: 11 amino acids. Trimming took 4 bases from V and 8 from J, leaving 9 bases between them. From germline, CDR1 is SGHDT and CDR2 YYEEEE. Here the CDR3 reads CASSQAREAFF. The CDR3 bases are TGTGCCAGCAGCCAAGCACGGGAAGCTTTCTTT.

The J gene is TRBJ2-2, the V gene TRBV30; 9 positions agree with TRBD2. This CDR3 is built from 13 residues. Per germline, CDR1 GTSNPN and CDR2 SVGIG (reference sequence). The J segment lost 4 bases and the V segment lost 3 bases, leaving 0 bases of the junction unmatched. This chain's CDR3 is CAWRRGGTGELFF. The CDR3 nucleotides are TGTGCCTGGAGGCGGGGGGGCACCGGGGAGCTGTTTTTT. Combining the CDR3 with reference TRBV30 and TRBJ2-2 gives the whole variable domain SQTIHQWPATLVQPVGSPLSLECTVEGTSNPNLYWYRQAAGRGLQLLFYSVGIGQISSEVPQNLSASRPQDRQFILSSKKLLLSDSGFYLCAWRRGGTGELFFGEGSRLTVL.